Below, 27 T cell receptor beta chains from the same sample are listed, as sequenced in a study of circulating and synovial CD4+ cells in juvenile arthritis. The repertoire was sequenced with immunoSEQ multiplex PCR; TCRdb's copy has only in-frame clones and lacks some. The sample consists of 30,000 to 40,000 clones, around 95% of them appearing once. The sample was CD4+ T cells from blood. Source of these receptors: a human donor with juvenile idiopathic arthritis.

Regarding this clone: This specimen includes other DNA sequences encoding the same CDR3. The V call is TRBV18, the J call TRBJ1-1, with 8 bases fitting TRBD1. Losses at the gene ends were 0 bases for V and 4 bases for J; bases not matched to a gene: 4. Per germline, CDR1 KGHSH and CDR2 LQKENI. The CDR3 has 15 residues. The CDR3 DNA reads as TGTGCCAGCTCACCACCGGACAGGGTGGGCACTGAAGCTTTCTTT. It codes for CASSPPDRVGTEAFF.

The genes are TRBV2 and TRBJ1-3; D remains ambiguous. Germline loops: CDR1 SNHLY, CDR2 FYNNEI. CDR3 size: 12 residues. V was shortened by 8 bases and J by 0 bases, with 5 bases between the two germline ends. Written as DNA, the CDR3 is TGTGCCAGCTGTATCTCTGGAAACACCATATATTTT. It translates to CASCISGNTIYF.

The chain recombines TRBV14 with TRBJ2-4; tentative D call: TRBD1 (6 bases). Trimming left V 3 bases short and J 1 base short, with 10 bases between. Germline V gene lookup returns CDR1 SGHDN and CDR2 FVKESK. This CDR3 spans 15 amino acids. CDR3 in amino acids: CASSQRQEAKNIQYF. The CDR3 DNA reads TGTGCCAGCAGCCAGAGACAGGAGGCCAAAAACATTCAGTACTTC. Supplemented by reference TRBV14 and TRBJ2-4, the full variable domain reads EAGVTQFPSHSVIEKGQTVTLRCDPISGHDNLYWYRRVMGKEIKFLLHFVKESKQDESGMPNNRFLAERTGGTYSTLKVQPAELEDSGVYFCASSQRQEAKNIQYFGAGTRLSVL.

This clone was counted a few times. The rearrangement joins TRBV19 to TRBJ1-2, with 8 bases lining up with TRBD1. The V and J ends lost 5 bases and 4 bases, in that order; junction bases with no gene match: 6. CDR1 is LNHDA, CDR2 SQIVND, per germline (reference sequence). This CDR3 spans 14 amino acids. The CDR3 loop is CASSSGGLGYGYTF. DNA of the CDR3: TGTGCCAGTAGTTCAGGGGGCCTGGGCTATGGCTACACCTTC.

The chain carries TRBV15 and TRBJ2-3, with 9 bases that match TRBD2. The CDR3 extends over 18 amino acids. The junction had 9 bases not matched to a gene; V was cut back by 1 base and J by 1 base. The germline V gene encodes CDR1 LNHNV and CDR2 YYDKDF (reference sequence). For the CDR3, the DNA is TGTGCCACCAGCAGAGGAGGACTCCCTAGCGGGGGCACAGATACGCAGTATTTT. Translated, it gives CATSRGGLPSGGTDTQYF.

In the case of this clone: Other DNA sequences from this sample encode an identical CDR3 as well. V usage is TRBV7-6 and J usage is TRBJ1-6; 7 bases align to TRBD1. CDR1 and CDR2 from the germline V gene are SGHVS and FNYEAQ. CDR3 length: 16 amino acids. Trimming cost V 2 bases and J 6 bases; bases outside gene matches: 7. The CDR3 bases are TGTGCCAGCAGCTTAATGGGCGGGACAGTTAATTCACCCCTCCACTTT. The encoded protein is CASSLMGGTVNSPLHF.

This CDR3 is CASGLAGSPYNEQFF. DNA of the CDR3: TGTGCCAGCGGACTAGCGGGCAGCCCATACAATGAGCAGTTCTTC. The chain recombines TRBV2 with TRBJ2-1; 11 bases map to TRBD2. Germline V gene lookup returns CDR1 SNHLY and CDR2 FYNNEI. Trimming removed 8 bases from V and 4 bases from J; junction bases left unmatched: 7. This CDR3 has 15 amino acids.

The chain couples TRBV18 to TRBJ2-3, with D possibly TRBD1 on 6 matching bases. Germline CDR1 reads KGHSH; CDR2 reads LQKENI. V was shortened by 3 bases and J by 4 bases, with 14 bases between the two germline ends. The CDR3 extends over 15 amino acids. The CDR3 nucleotides are TGTGCCAGCTCACCTCAGCCAGGGGCTGCAGATACGCAGTATTTT. It specifies CASSPQPGAADTQYF.

The V call is TRBV19, the J call TRBJ2-7; 8 bases map to TRBD1. This CDR3 has 16 amino acids. After removal of 0 bases from V and 2 bases from J, the junction contained 6 bases not matched to a gene. Germline V gene sequence: CDR1 LNHDA, CDR2 SQIVND (reference sequence). Here the CDR3 reads CASSIDGRGLTYEQYF. The CDR3 coding sequence is TGTGCCAGTAGTATAGACGGCAGGGGGCTTACCTACGAGCAGTACTTC.

This clone was detected only once. The J gene is TRBJ1-6, the V gene TRBV28, with 8 positions matching TRBD1. The CDR3 extends over 17 amino acids. The germline V gene has CDR1 MDHEN and CDR2 SYDVKM. V lost 5 bases to trimming and J lost 7 bases; unmatched junction nucleotides: 13. CDR3 residues: CASSPRPHRQGNSPLHF. CDR3 DNA sequence: TGTGCCAGCAGTCCCAGGCCGCACCGACAGGGGAATTCACCCCTCCACTTT.

The chain employs TRBV29-1 and TRBJ2-1; 10 nucleotides agree with TRBD1. The CDR3 totals 19 residues. Unmatched junction bases numbered 15, after V lost 0 bases and J lost 4 bases. Germline lookup yields CDR1 SQVTM and CDR2 ANQGSEA. The CDR3, as DNA: TGCAGCGTTGAAGATCGGGGGACAGGGGACTTCAGACGTTACAATGAGCAGTTCTTC. Amino acids: CSVEDRGTGDFRRYNEQFF.

The V call is TRBV10-3, the J call TRBJ1-2, with D uncertain. The CDR3 length is 16 residues. CDR1 and CDR2 (germline): ENHRY, SYGVKD. V dropped 4 bases and J dropped 2 bases, with 17 bases sitting between them. CDR3 sequence: CAISGYGVWQNYGYTF. DNA for the CDR3: TGTGCCATCAGTGGGTACGGAGTTTGGCAGAACTATGGCTACACCTTC.

V gene TRBV5-1 combines with J gene TRBJ2-7; 7 bases align to TRBD1. Per germline, CDR1 SGHRS and CDR2 YFSETQ. There are 15 residues in the CDR3. After removal of 0 bases from V and 6 bases from J, the junction contained 9 bases not matched to a gene. The CDR3 DNA is TGCGCCAGCAGCTTGGGCGACAGGGATCTGTCCGAGCAGTACTTC. Amino acid sequence: CASSLGDRDLSEQYF.

In this sample, this clone turned up once. The chain links TRBV9 to TRBJ1-1, with 8 bases matching TRBD1. The J segment lost 0 bases and the V segment lost 4 bases, leaving 8 bases of the junction unmatched. This CDR3 spans 16 amino acids. CDR1 and CDR2 (germline): SGDLS, YYNGEE. Here the CDR3 DNA reads TGTGCCAGCAGCCCACGGACAGGGTCCATGAACACTGAAGCTTTCTTT. Translation gives CASSPRTGSMNTEAFF. The complete variable domain, with remaining parts taken from reference TRBV9 and TRBJ1-1, reads DSGVTQTPKHLITATGQRVTLRCSPRSGDLSVYWYQQSLDQGLQFLIQYYNGEERAKGNILERFSAQQFPDLHSELNLSSLELGDSALYFCASSPRTGSMNTEAFFGQGTRLTVV.

This clone was recorded only once. The rearrangement joins TRBV7-6 to TRBJ2-7; the match to TRBD2 covers 8 bases. The J segment lost 6 bases and the V segment lost 2 bases, leaving 6 bases of the junction unmatched. Germline CDR1 SGHVS, CDR2 FNYEAQ. This CDR3 has 14 amino acids. The CDR3 DNA follows: TGTGCCAGCAGCTTAATGGCGGGAGGATTCGAGCAGTACTTC. Its protein product is CASSLMAGGFEQYF. Filled out from reference TRBV7-6 and TRBJ2-7, the complete variable domain reads GAGVSQSPRYKVTKRGQDVALRCDPISGHVSLYWYRQALGQGPEFLTYFNYEAQQDKSGLPNDRFSAERPEGSISTLTIQRTEQRDSAMYRCASSLMAGGFEQYFGPGTRLTVT.

V and J are TRBV5-6 and TRBJ2-5, with D uncertain. Gene TRBJ2-7 matches the end of the DNA better, so the J call may be wrong. CDR1 and CDR2 from the germline V gene are SGHDT and YYEEEE. This CDR3 contains 13 residues. CDR3 region: CASSLELPYEQYF. In nucleotides, the CDR3 is TGTGCCAGCAGCTTGGAGCTTCCCTACGAGCAGTACTTC.

The chain carries TRBV6-6 and TRBJ1-5; D gene unclear. The CDR3 is 13 residues long. CDR1 is MNHNY, CDR2 SVGAGI, per germline (reference sequence). The CDR3 sequence is CVPRFLSNQPQHF. The CDR3 region has the DNA TGTGTCCCCCGGTTTCTTAGCAATCAGCCCCAGCATTTT.

This clone was observed a handful of times. V is TRBV18 and J is TRBJ1-5, with D perhaps matching TRBD1 (5 bases). Germline V lookup: CDR1 KGHSH, CDR2 LQKENI. V was shortened by 2 bases and J by 9 bases, with 11 bases between the two germline ends. CDR3 size: 13 residues. CDR3 nucleotide sequence: TGTGCCAGCTCACCAGGGGCCGGCGGGCCCCAGCATTTT. Residues: CASSPGAGGPQHF.

V gene TRBV27 combines with J gene TRBJ2-3, with 10 bases matching TRBD1. The CDR3 is 16 amino acids. The V gene end was trimmed by 2 bases and the J gene end by 3 bases; junction bases not matched to a gene: 5. Germline lookup yields CDR1 MNHEY and CDR2 SMNVEV (reference sequence). The CDR3 nucleotides are TGTGCCAGCAGTTTAGAAAGGGACAGGGGTACAGATACGCAGTATTTT. This translates into CASSLERDRGTDTQYF.

The chain has TRBV27 and TRBJ2-6; possibly TRBD2 for D (7 bases). The V gene lost 6 bases and the J gene lost 2 bases, with 17 bases spanning the gap. CDR1 and CDR2 (germline): MNHEY, SMNVEV (reference sequence). The CDR3 covers 17 residues. The CDR3 DNA follows: TGTGCCAGCAGGCCGCGGGACGGGGGGCCTGGGGCCAACGTCCTGACTTTC. Encoded protein: CASRPRDGGPGANVLTF.

Only one count was recorded for this clone. The gene calls are TRBV6-5 and TRBJ2-1, with D possibly being TRBD1 (7 bases). Germline-derived CDR1 and CDR2 are MNHEY and SVGAGI. With 0 bases removed from V and 4 bases from J, the gap between germline ends came to 13 bases. The CDR3 is made up of 16 amino acids. The CDR3 nucleotides are TGTGCCAGCAGTTACTCGGTCCCAGGGGGGTACAATGAGCAGTTCTTC. The encoded protein is CASSYSVPGGYNEQFF.

V usage is TRBV19 and J usage is TRBJ1-2; a possible D gene is TRBD1 (5 bases). V lost 5 bases and J 6 bases, leaving 13 bases between the germline ends. The CDR3 consists of 13 residues. Germline V gene lookup returns CDR1 LNHDA and CDR2 SQIVND (reference sequence). This CDR3 is CASSSMGRDGYTF. The CDR3 region has the DNA TGTGCCAGTAGTTCAATGGGCAGGGATGGCTACACCTTC. The full variable domain, completed using reference TRBV19 and TRBJ1-2, is DGGITQSPKYLFRKEGQNVTLSCEQNLNHDAMYWYRQDPGQGLRLIYYSQIVNDFQKGDIAEGYSVSREKKESFPLTVTSAQKNPTAFYLCASSSMGRDGYTFGSGTRLTVV.

This chain links TRBV5-5 with TRBJ2-7, with 9 bases fitting TRBD2. From germline, CDR1 is SGHKS and CDR2 YYEKEE (reference sequence). CDR3 size: 15 residues. V dropped 4 bases and J dropped 3; count of bases not matched to a gene: 8. CDR3 DNA sequence: TGTGCCAGCAGCCGCGGGAGGGGAGCCAGCTACGAGCAGTACTTC. Amino acid sequence: CASSRGRGASYEQYF.

The sample holds one count of this clone. The chain recombines TRBV2 with TRBJ2-7; TRBD1 agrees at 11 bases. After removal of 6 bases from V and 3 bases from J, the junction contained 4 bases not matched to a gene. CDR3 length equals 14 residues. Germline V lookup: CDR1 SNHLY, CDR2 FYNNEI. CDR3 protein: CASRDGTGGYEQYF. As DNA, the CDR3 is TGTGCCAGCAGAGACGGGACAGGGGGCTACGAGCAGTACTTC.

This chain links TRBV30 with TRBJ1-2; D call uncertain. Germline assignment: CDR1 GTSNPN and CDR2 SVGIG (reference sequence). Trimming shortened V by 2 bases and J by 3 bases, and 7 bases separated the two germline ends. The CDR3 consists of 12 residues. This CDR3 is CAWSQSDYGYTF. The CDR3 DNA reads TGTGCCTGGAGTCAGTCCGACTATGGCTACACCTTC.

This clone turned up a few times. CDR3 loop: CASRPQGISYEQYF. CDR3 bases: TGTGCCAGCAGACCTCAGGGGATTTCCTACGAGCAGTACTTC. The chain has TRBV28 and TRBJ2-7; tentatively, D is TRBD1 (6 bases). Germline values: CDR1 MDHEN, CDR2 SYDVKM. V lost 6 bases and J lost 1, with 13 bases in between. CDR3 length equals 14 residues.

V gene TRBV9 combines with J gene TRBJ1-1; 10 positions agree with TRBD1. From germline, CDR1 is SGDLS and CDR2 YYNGEE. V lost 4 bases, J lost 4 bases, and 10 bases stayed unmatched. The CDR3 extends over 16 amino acids. CDR3 protein: CASSPTGTGARTEAFF. The CDR3 DNA sequence: TGTGCCAGCAGCCCTACCGGGACAGGGGCTCGCACTGAAGCTTTCTTT.